This TCR beta chain was identified during a study of blood T cell repertoires in COVID-19. Overall study: From the United States, Italy and Spain came samples of acute and convalescent COVID-19. PBMCs, B-cell-depleted T cells, or T cells provided the cDNA or gDNA that made up the material.

Only in-frame clones appear in the TCRdb table, and some are missing; sequencing was by immunoSEQ multiplex PCR. This table holds approximately 310,000 clones, around 86% found once. V was pared by 5 bases and J by 0 bases, with 17 bases between. Germline CDR1 MNHEY, CDR2 SMNVEV (reference sequence). CDR3 length: 17 amino acids. The clonotype was recovered from a man aged 50 to 59 with active or convalescent COVID-19. The sample taken for sequencing was peripheral blood. This sequence joins TRBV27 and TRBJ2-1; tentatively, D is TRBD1 (6 bases). The CDR3 DNA reads TGTGCCAGCAGTATCTCAGACAGGTTTAGCTCCTACAATGAGCAGTTCTTC. It yields the protein CASSISDRFSSYNEQFF.